One sample yielded the 27 T cell receptor beta chains listed below, sequenced in a study of patients and donors after allogeneic stem cell transplantation. TCRdb analysed the RT-PCR reads with MiXCR anew, one entry per CDR3 protein. The sample yields 900,000 to 1,000,000 distinct CDR3 sequences, more than 15% seen once. Sequenced: blood, either unsorted or a sorted T cell fraction (not recorded which). The receptors stem from a human donor who was either an allogeneic HSCT recipient or a stem cell or donor lymphocyte infusion donor (not recorded which). It is not recorded whose cells these are; they may come from a transplant donor.

This sequence joins TRBV29-1 and TRBJ1-1; D ambiguous. This CDR3 has 13 amino acids. Trimming pared 4 bases from V and 2 bases from J, leaving 11 bases between. The germline V gene encodes CDR1 SQVTM and CDR2 ANQGSEA. The CDR3 DNA follows: TGCAGCGTTGCCGGCCTCGCCAACACTGAAGCTTTCTTT. It translates to CSVAGLANTEAFF.

This clonotype has just a few counts. The rearrangement links TRBV4-3 to TRBJ2-7, with D hard to call. Between the trimmed V and J ends, which lost 0 bases and 4 bases, there was a span of 10 bases. This CDR3 has 14 residues. Germline loops: CDR1 LGHNA, CDR2 YSLEER. The CDR3 coding sequence is TGCGCCAGCAGCCAAGATTACTTAGGGTACGAGCAGTACTTC. Protein: CASSQDYLGYEQYF.

A word on this clonotype: A junction boundary mismatches the germline segment, possibly from a read error. The genes are TRBV3-1 and TRBJ1-5; D not certain. Germline V gene data show CDR1 as LGHDT and CDR2 as YNNKEL (reference sequence). The CDR3 is made up of 14 amino acids. The CDR3 reads CASSQGTEGPIQDF. CDR3 nucleotides: TGTGCCAGCAGCCAAGGGACCGAAGGGCCCATTCAAGATTTT. Using reference TRBV3-1 and TRBJ1-5 for the parts outside the CDR3, the full variable domain is DTAVSQTPKYLVTQMGNDKSIKCEQNLGHDTMYWYKQDSKKFLKIMFSYNNKELIINETVPNRFSPKSPDKAHLNLHINSLELGDSAVYFCASSQGTEGPIQDFGDGTRLSIL.

This clonotype was seen only a few times. V usage is TRBV24-1 and J usage is TRBJ2-1; tentatively, D is TRBD1 or TRBD2 (5 bases each). CDR1 and CDR2 from the germline V gene are KGHDR and SFDVKD. Trimming removed 5 bases at V and 7 bases at J, with 17 bases between. The CDR3 covers 15 residues. The CDR3 loop reads CATSGISGAFNEQFF. CDR3 nucleotides: TGTGCCACCAGTGGAATCTCCGGGGCCTTTAATGAGCAGTTCTTC.

The chain has TRBV30 and TRBJ1-3; 11 bases agree with TRBD1. The CDR3 is made up of 17 amino acids. J was trimmed by 0 bases and V by 3 bases; bases with no gene match: 7. The germline CDR1 and CDR2 sequences are GTSNPN and SVGIG (reference sequence). The CDR3 DNA follows: TGTGCCTGGAGACGGGACAGGGGGACCTTCTCTGGAAACACCATATATTTT. The encoded protein is CAWRRDRGTFSGNTIYF.

This clonotype turned up a few times. The V call is TRBV4-1, the J call TRBJ2-7; D is perhaps TRBD1 (6 bases). The germline V gene encodes CDR1 MGHRA and CDR2 YSYEKL. The V gene lost 4 bases and the J gene lost 4 bases, with 14 bases spanning the gap. This CDR3 contains 14 residues. The CDR3 DNA reads as TGCGCCAGCAGCCCTGTCGGACAGCGGTACGAGCAGTACTTC. Translated, it gives CASSPVGQRYEQYF.

This clonotype was detected only a few times. The chain recombines TRBV5-1 with TRBJ2-3; D is uncertain. V was clipped by 2 bases and J by 0 bases, with 10 bases between them. Germline CDR1 is SGHRS and CDR2 is YFSETQ. The CDR3 extends over 15 amino acids. Here the CDR3 reads CASSFGRASTDTQYF. CDR3 DNA sequence: TGCGCCAGCAGCTTTGGCCGAGCTAGCACAGATACGCAGTATTTT.

V usage is TRBV10-3 and J usage is TRBJ1-5, with no clear D. Trimming shortened V by 5 bases and J by 1 base, and 6 bases separated the two germline ends. The V gene's germline CDR1 is ENHRY and CDR2 SYGVKD. This CDR3 region has 13 residues. The CDR3 coding sequence is TGTGCCATCAGTCCGGGGAGCAATCAGCCCCAGCATTTT. Its translation: CAISPGSNQPQHF.

This clonotype came up a few times. The rearrangement uses TRBV4-2 and TRBJ2-5, with D possibly matching TRBD2 (5 bases). In germline, CDR1 is LGHNA, CDR2 YNFKEQ. Between the trimmed V and J ends, which lost 4 bases and 4 bases, there was a span of 10 bases. CDR3 length equals 13 residues. This chain's CDR3 is CASSRTGGETQYF. DNA of the CDR3: TGTGCCAGCAGCCGGACCGGAGGAGAGACCCAGTACTTC.

The rearrangement links TRBV3-1 to TRBJ2-3, with 7 bases that match TRBD1. V shed 10 bases, J shed 3 bases, and the junction held 13 bases outside the gene matches. From germline, CDR1 is LGHDT and CDR2 YNNKEL (reference sequence). This CDR3 spans 15 amino acids. Written as DNA, the CDR3 is TGTGCCACCTCTTCTCTGGGACAGCGGACAGATACGCAGTATTTT. Translation gives CATSSLGQRTDTQYF.

This clonotype was found a few times. The chain employs TRBV11-2 and TRBJ1-2; 8 bases map to TRBD1. J was trimmed by 6 bases and V by 6 bases; bases with no gene match: 9. The CDR3 totals 14 residues. The germline CDR1 and CDR2 sequences are SGHAT and FQNNGV. The DNA for the CDR3 is TGTGCCAGCAGGGTCCGACAGGGGAAGGATGGCTACACCTTC. This translates into CASRVRQGKDGYTF.

This clonotype has only a few counts. The chain combines TRBV20-1 with TRBJ2-3, with 10 positions matching TRBD2. Germline V gives CDR1 DFQATT, CDR2 SNEGSKA (reference sequence). Germline trimming cut 3 bases from V and 2 bases from J; bases unmatched to any gene: 11. This CDR3 spans 17 amino acids. In DNA form, the CDR3 reads TGCAGTGCTAGGGACGACGGGACTAGCGCTACCACAGATACGCAGTATTTT. Its translation is CSARDDGTSATTDTQYF.

The chain uses TRBV5-1 and TRBJ2-7; no reliable D call. CDR3 length: 15 amino acids. The germline V gene has CDR1 SGHRS and CDR2 YFSETQ. Trimming shortened V by 5 bases and J by 6 bases, and 21 bases separated the two germline ends. DNA for the CDR3: TGCGCCAGCAGTTACGCCGCCGGTGACAACCGCGAGCAGTACTTC. Translated, it gives CASSYAAGDNREQYF. Complete variable domain (other parts from reference TRBV5-1 and TRBJ2-7): KAGVTQTPRYLIKTRGQQVTLSCSPISGHRSVSWYQQTPGQGLQFLFEYFSETQRNKGNFPGRFSGRQFSNSRSEMNVSTLELGDSALYLCASSYAAGDNREQYFGPGTRLTVT.

The chain combines TRBV7-9 with TRBJ2-3; unclear D gene. The CDR3 is made up of 14 amino acids. V was shortened by 4 bases and J by 0 bases, with 8 bases between the two germline ends. Germline V lookup: CDR1 SEHNR, CDR2 FQNEAQ (reference sequence). CDR3 nucleotides: TGTGCCAGCAGCTATGATCGGAGCACAGATACGCAGTATTTT. This codes for CASSYDRSTDTQYF.

The CDR3 region is CASSESISGGYTF. The DNA of the CDR3 is TGTGCCAGCAGTGAATCTATTAGTGGTGGCTACACCTTC. The chain links TRBV25-1 to TRBJ1-2; D remains unclear. Deletions cut 1 base from V and 7 bases from J, with 10 bases between. Germline V gene data show CDR1 as MGHDK and CDR2 as SYGVNS. This CDR3 comprises 13 residues.

This clonotype was detected ten times or more. J is TRBJ2-2 and V is TRBV24-1; TRBD1 might be the D (6 bases). Trimming took 12 bases from V and 0 from J, leaving 13 bases between them. The germline gives CDR1 KGHDR, CDR2 SFDVKD. The length of the CDR3 is 14 residues. The CDR3 DNA sequence: TGTGCCGCAGGGACACTCGCGAACACCGGGGAGCTGTTTTTT. It yields the protein CAAGTLANTGELFF.

The V and J genes are TRBV6-1 and TRBJ2-7; 11 nucleotides agree with TRBD1. After removal of 5 bases from V and 7 bases from J, the junction contained 10 bases not matched to a gene. Looked up from germline, CDR1 is MNHNS and CDR2 is SASEGT. CDR3 size: 15 residues. In DNA, the CDR3 is TGTGCCAGCAGTCGCTATGGGACAGGGGGAATTGAGCAGTACTTC. This encodes CASSRYGTGGIEQYF.

This clonotype was found a few times. V gene TRBV5-1 combines with J gene TRBJ2-1; 15 bases are shared with TRBD2. The CDR3 runs to 19 residues. V trimming: 4 bases; J trimming: 0 bases; junction bases outside the gene matches: 8. CDR1 is SGHRS and CDR2 is YFSETQ in the germline V gene. The CDR3 loop reads CASSAGTSGRYSSYNEQFF. CDR3 nucleotides: TGCGCCAGCAGCGCCGGGACTAGCGGGAGGTATAGCTCCTACAATGAGCAGTTCTTC.

This clonotype was seen more than once but under ten times. The chain couples TRBV20-1 to TRBJ2-7; 10 bases are shared with TRBD1. Trimming took 3 bases from V and 1 from J; bases not matched to a gene: 9. Germline V gene sequence: CDR1 DFQATT, CDR2 SNEGSKA (reference sequence). The length of the CDR3 is 16 residues. As DNA, the CDR3 is TGCAGTGCTAGCGGGGTCGACAGGGGGCGGTCCTACGAGCAGTACTTC. Protein: CSASGVDRGRSYEQYF.

This clonotype was seen a few times. The chain couples TRBV18 to TRBJ2-2; TRBD1 might be the D (6 bases). The V end was cut by 3 bases, the J end by 1 base, with 9 bases between. Germline V CDR1 and CDR2: KGHSH, LQKENI. The CDR3 spans 15 residues. The CDR3 is CASSPGQMNTGELFF. The CDR3 DNA reads TGTGCCAGCTCACCCGGACAGATGAACACCGGGGAGCTGTTTTTT.

There are a few counts of this clonotype. The V and J genes are TRBV25-1 and TRBJ2-7; 7 nucleotides match TRBD1. This CDR3 comprises 14 residues. Germline assignment: CDR1 MGHDK and CDR2 SYGVNS. J gave up 2 bases and V 3 bases, and 4 bases lay outside the gene matches. In nucleotides, the CDR3 is TGTGCCAGCAGTGATAGGGACAGCCCCTACGAGCAGTACTTC. It is translated as CASSDRDSPYEQYF.

This clonotype has only a few counts. The chain combines TRBV15 with TRBJ2-2; 9 nucleotides agree with TRBD1. The ends lost 1 base at V and 0 bases at J; junction bases unmatched: 9. The CDR3 runs to 19 residues. The germline V gene encodes CDR1 LNHNV and CDR2 YYDKDF (reference sequence). The CDR3 protein is CATSRGPGQGKPNTGELFF. As DNA, the CDR3 is TGTGCCACCAGCAGAGGCCCTGGACAGGGGAAACCGAACACCGGGGAGCTGTTTTTT.

Of note for this clonotype: This may come from a read error, since a much larger clone is one base off. V gene TRBV5-1 combines with J gene TRBJ2-3; 8 bases map to TRBD1. Germline CDR1 SGHRS, CDR2 YFSETQ. The CDR3 has 15 amino acids. The DNA of the CDR3 is TGCGCCAGCAGCCTAGGACAGGGTTACACAGATACGCGGTATTTT. Translated, it gives CASSLGQGYTDTRYF.

This clonotype was observed a handful of times. J is TRBJ2-4 and V is TRBV5-1; possibly TRBD1 or TRBD2 for D (5 bases each). V was shortened by 0 bases and J by 8 bases, with 12 bases between the two germline ends. This CDR3 spans 14 amino acids. Germline lookup yields CDR1 SGHRS and CDR2 YFSETQ. CDR3 protein: CASSLGGPRDIQYF. The CDR3 DNA reads TGCGCCAGCAGCTTGGGGGGACCTCGGGACATTCAGTACTTC.

This clonotype was recorded a few times. CDR3 DNA: TGCGCCAGCAGCCCTATTACAGGGACCACCGGGGAGCTGTTTTTT. It codes for CASSPITGTTGELFF. V and J are TRBV5-1 and TRBJ2-2, with D possibly matching TRBD1 (6 bases). CDR1 is SGHRS, CDR2 YFSETQ, per germline. The CDR3 has 15 residues. Between the trimmed V and J ends, which lost 4 bases and 4 bases, there was a span of 14 bases.

In its sample, this clonotype was seen a few times. The chain carries TRBV5-6 and TRBJ2-3; no definite D call. This CDR3 is 14 amino acids long. Trimming took off 4 bases at V and 0 bases at J, with 9 bases between the two ends. Germline V lookup: CDR1 SGHDT, CDR2 YYEEEE. CDR3 in amino acids: CASSADPSTDTQYF. The CDR3 nucleotides read TGTGCCAGCAGCGCGGACCCGAGCACAGATACGCAGTATTTT.

The chain couples TRBV11-1 to TRBJ1-5, with D possibly being TRBD1 (6 bases). The CDR3 is 16 residues long. The germline V and J ends were trimmed by 3 bases and 3 bases, with 15 bases remaining between them. Germline assignment: CDR1 SGHAT and CDR2 FQDESV (reference sequence). The CDR3 here is CASSFPGTHPNQPQHF. The CDR3 region has the DNA TGTGCCAGCAGCTTCCCCGGGACACATCCCAATCAGCCCCAGCATTTT.